This TCR beta chain was identified in a study of cytomegalovirus exposure and HLA in healthy donors (dated by TCRdb to about 2017). In the study overall: An earlier analysis of roughly 500 of the donors reported about 290 Gb of sequence data and some 100 million unique TCR beta sequences from about 179 million T cells. Besides the first cohort of roughly 640 subjects, a separate validation cohort made up of 95 to 150 different subjects was used. A later genetic analysis took genome-wide SNP genotypes for about 60% of the roughly 670 donors and used that subset as a discovery cohort. Class I and class II HLA loci were covered by the typing at four-digit resolution. Typing coverage differed by locus: A, B, C, DRB1 and DQB1 were typed in about 629-640 donors, DQA1 in about 500, DPA1 in approximately 600, and DPB1 in 400 to 490. Every discovery cohort repertoire had been produced on one sequencing platform. The study aimed to test whether cataloging public T cell receptors could reveal signatures of past pathogen exposure. Several DR-DQ haplotypes were treated as single units for association and clustering because of strong linkage in the cohort. Alongside the repertoire data, information on donor age, sex, ethnicity and CMV serostatus was compiled. To study patterns of TCR occurrence, a later analysis re-analyzed previously published TCR beta repertoires from 666 donors and added high-resolution HLA genotyping. On average, roughly 250,000 unique TCR beta nucleotide sequences were sequenced per donor among 300 to 500 genotyped donors of the cohort, with roughly 20% of those sequences being non-productive. To predict cytomegalovirus infection status, the study brought together high-throughput TCR immunosequencing, statistical association of individual TCRs with disease status, and machine learning. Roughly 300 gigabases of sequencing data and approximately 85 million unique TCR sequences were included in an early release covering around 650 HLA-typed donors. The study profiled the T cell repertoires of around 700 subjects by immunosequencing and related them to cytomegalovirus serostatus. The later analysis used no new phenotypic data to find candidate immune exposures, relying instead on TCR beta sequences and their occurrence across donors. An earlier analysis of around 640 of the donors used high-throughput TCR beta sequencing to judge whether each TCR beta V gene segment behaved as functional or pseudogenic. Of the 398 genotyped donors, roughly 80% fell in the genetic ancestry cluster associated with self-reported Caucasian donors. Broader findings and caveats from the paper: In an earlier analysis of about 540 of the donors, most TCR beta V segments were observed in productive rearrangements about 90% or about 30% of the time, broadly matching IMGT annotations. In both the original and validation cohorts, the classifier was reported to diagnose cytomegalovirus status with high specificity and sensitivity. In vitro tests confirmed that a few of the cytomegalovirus-associated TCR beta chains recognize cytomegalovirus antigens. In a later analysis, TCR association rates were found to vary across HLA loci, with the most associated TCRs seen for DRB1 alleles and the fewest for HLA-C alleles. The study listed 164 TCR beta chains as associated with cytomegalovirus. A cluster of highly shared sequence variants was judged likely to represent a technical artifact of the sequencing pipeline. Some IMGT-functional V segments, including TRBV6-2 and TRBV6-3, could not be distinguished by the 87-base-pair reads and were therefore excluded. V-gene and J-gene trimming of TCR beta chains was associated with a missense DCLRE1C variant in a later genetic analysis, and the association was replicated in an independent cohort. The only immune exposure information available for the cohort was CMV serostatus. Most CMV-associated TCR beta chains appeared to be HLA-restricted in a later analysis, and the HLA associations seemed to be driven largely by CMV exposure. According to the authors, the approach could potentially be generalized to other disease states and immunological phenotypes. According to a later genetic analysis, donors in an Asian-associated ancestry cluster had fewer N-insertions in productive TCRs than the approximately 610-donor mean. In this cohort, only TCR beta chains were sequenced, and detectable features were limited by the absence of alpha or paired-chain data. A further reported finding was that TCR beta sequences accurately predicted the HLA-A and HLA-B alleles for most subjects in the first cohort. Because counts were too low, seventeen rarely observed V segments, including chromosome 9 orphons, were excluded from the earlier analysis of 587 of the donors. Strong co-occurrence of HLA alleles, especially DR and DQ, made assigning TCR associations to individual alleles difficult. Because HLA typing was unavailable for some donors at each locus, only the typed subset was used in association tests. Most TCR sequences were seen in very few donors, while some public TCRs were found in many individuals. The presence/absence analyses assumed that sequencing depth was roughly uniform across donors, and that assumption may not be true. Linkage disequilibrium might explain the correlated functional status among segregating V segments, but an unknown experimental factor could not be ruled out. A later analysis found that HLA-associated TCR beta chains were more clonally expanded and had lower generation probabilities than equally common non-associated chains. In a later analysis, 16,951 TCR beta sequences were associated with specific HLA alleles at a false discovery rate of 0.05. A later analysis reported that several top co-occurrence clusters appeared linked to parvovirus B19, influenza, CMV and Epstein-Barr virus.

In total, roughly 670 healthy bone marrow donors made up the cohort. At the time of sampling, every cohort member was nominally healthy, though immune exposures that went unrecorded were likely present. The donor tested CMV seronegative, placing the donor among the roughly 350 seronegative members of the cohort. A peripheral blood sample was provided by each donor, and peripheral blood mononuclear cells were used for TCR beta sequencing. Genomic DNA was extracted from the blood cell samples with the Qiagen DNeasy Blood Extraction Kit. The library was generated by the immunoSEQ multiplex PCR assay. For the multiplex PCR, a mixture combining 60 forward primers for TCR Vbeta segments and 13 reverse primers for TCR Jbeta segments was used. Amplification of the CDR3 region of rearranged TCR beta genes was performed with a multiplex PCR assay on genomic DNA. The amplified TCR beta libraries were sequenced on the Illumina HiSeq System as 87-base-pair reads. Concerning the study's data processing: In a later analysis, some 80 million unique TCR beta chains were counted across the roughly 700 repertoires, and roughly 9.9 million of these chains were shared by at least two donors. Raw reads were error-corrected and collapsed into unique sequences with a nearest-neighbor algorithm that merged closely related sequences to remove PCR and sequencing errors. To assign V, D and J gene segments, CDR3 sequences were aligned to IMGT reference sequences. For a sequence to be retained, a match of at least six nucleotides was required to both a V gene segment and a J gene segment. Rearrangements were called productive when the CDR3 lacked stop codons and stayed in frame with V and J; all others were non-productive. CDR3 was defined according to IMGT convention as the region running from the second conserved V-encoded cysteine to the conserved J-encoded phenylalanine. The earlier analysis of 500 to 650 of the donors excluded any sequence lacking an unambiguous match to a single V gene segment. In an earlier analysis of almost 600 of the donors, a V segment was called functional when productive rearrangements were above 56.7%, and segregating when the standard deviation between donors exceeded 5%. A statistical classification framework was built for diagnosing cytomegalovirus status from the catalog of TCR beta chain sequences. V and J gene assignment, in a later analysis, came from comparing TCR nucleotide sequences with IMGT/GENE-DB human TR gene sequences. Using the TCRdist pipeline, a later analysis assigned CDR3 sequences along with most-parsimonious VDJ recombination scenarios. A later analysis defined each TCR beta chain by its CDR3 amino acid sequence plus V-gene family, and excluded reads lacking a unique V-gene family. In a later analysis, 550 to 650 highly shared, low-generation-probability nucleotide sequences were removed to address suspected cross-contamination and a sequencing artifact. For each public chain, a later analysis derived a clonal expansion index from normalized ranks of inferred template counts within each repertoire. Generation probabilities in a later analysis came from a VDJ recombination model fitted to out-of-frame rearrangements, and those results were checked against IGoR. A later analysis scored TCR-TCR, TCR-HLA and TCR-CMV co-occurrence with hypergeometric tests, applying a repertoire-size bias correction to TCR pairs. In a later analysis, false discovery rates were estimated by permuting HLA or CMV assignments 20 times. In a later analysis, co-occurring TCRs were grouped with DBSCAN, and TCRdist sequence similarity was added when clustering was performed within HLA-allele-positive subsets. Repertoires with fewer than 30,000 or more than 120,000 public chains, plus five repertoires with anomalous nucleotide sharing, were excluded from co-occurrence clustering. TCRdb obtained this table from immuneACCESS and retained in-frame rearrangements with V and J assigned. These tables miss some clones; where compared with another copy, unresolved V genes account for less than half of the shortfall, and the remainder is unexplained. From that table come the V and J calls and clone size; the DNA was used to work out D and trimming. The table for this sample lists roughly 150,000 clones; approximately 77% of them were counted only once. The top ten constitute less than 3% of the sample.

Note on this clone: The antigen this receptor binds is unknown. The sample holds no much larger clone one base away, and base qualities are not on file.

V and J are trimmed by 0 bases and 6 bases, and the gene matches miss 14 bases of the junction. CDR1 and CDR2, looked up from the germline V gene, are LGHNA and YNFKEQ. Counted from cysteine to phenylalanine, this CDR3 has 19 amino acids. Here the CDR3 DNA is all that survives: 57 bases in frame from base 1. The chain is assembled from TRBV4-2 and TRBJ2-3; TRBD2 aligns with 11 central bases. The clonotype originates from a female donor in good health and CMV-seronegative. Sequencing used PBMCs. CDR3 region: CASSQDRGPLAGGRDTQYF. The nucleotides are TGTGCCAGCAGCCAAGATCGAGGCCCCTTAGCGGGGGGGCGGGATACGCAGTATTTT.